This TCR beta chain was sequenced during a study of T-cell memory formation after mild COVID-19. This CDR3 spans 17 amino acids. The V end lost 0 bases, the J end lost 0 bases, and 12 bases lay between the germline ends. The germline gives CDR1 LGHNA, CDR2 YSLEER. Notes on the study in general: The finding that pre-infection memory included some responding clones suggested that cross-reactive memory joined. Whereas later expanders leaned CD4+, clones contracting day 15 to 85 showed a balanced CD4/CD8 makeup. Clones that contracted clustered mainly in CM and EM if CD4+ and in EMRA if CD8+.

On this clonotype itself: The antigen is unknown.

5'RACE, which relied on constant-segment primers, yielded TCR alpha and TCR beta cDNA libraries carrying sample barcodes and UMIs. TCRdb itself ran the 5' RACE reads through MiXCR, one entry per CDR3 protein. Of around 420,000 distinct CDR3 sequences in the sample, 20% to 25% were seen once. The receptor comes from an adult woman who had mild COVID-19 (a few samples of this study predate the infection). Cell type and time point are not known. The sample taken for sequencing was PBMCs or a T cell subset sorted from them (not recorded which). The chain links TRBV4-3 to TRBJ2-4, with no clear D. CDR3 coding DNA: TGCGCCAGCAGCCAAGATAAAGAGAGTTTAGCCAAAAACATTCAGTACTTC. Translation: CASSQDKESLAKNIQYF.